This T cell receptor (beta chain) was observed in a study of blood T cell repertoires in COVID-19 (dated by TCRdb to 2020 to 2022). Context from the whole study: Samples covering the acute and convalescent phases of COVID-19 were provided by collaborators in the United States, Italy and Spain. The material from the prospective study consisted of cDNA or gDNA derived from T cells, B-cell-depleted T cells, or PBMCs. The dataset comprised deeply sampled blood TCRbeta repertoires from subjects exposed to, actively infected with, or recovered from COVID-19. The repertoires were released in a freely available public database intended as a resource for research on the immune response to SARS-CoV-2. The samples were drawn from the first 160 participants of the ongoing ImmuneRACE study and from some 1,300 subjects provided by 6 global collaborators. The sample metadata nearly always contained a de-identified subject ID, COVID-19 status, age in years and sex. Where HLA class I and class II types were available, the types were taken from metadata supplied by the sample provider, not from assay-based typing.

Its CDR3 holds 16 amino acids, cysteine through phenylalanine. The only DNA kept is the CDR3, 48 bases in frame from the first base. A distance of 16 bases separates the germline ends of V and J, which lose 3 bases and 2 bases respectively. CDR1 SGHVS and CDR2 FQNEAQ are derived from the germline V gene. In Seattle, one collaborating source enrolled patients while the infection was active and tracked those patients longitudinally over the course of disease. The collaborating institutions used their own protocols to collect whole blood in K2EDTA tubes. Collaborator samples were shipped for TCRbeta analysis as frozen whole blood, isolated PBMCs, or DNA extracted from either sample type. TCRbeta CDR3 regions were amplified from genomic DNA by means of the immunoSEQ Assay, a bias-controlled multiplex PCR. The authors' pipeline ran thus. The number of nucleated cells in each sample was estimated by amplification of reference gene primers within the assay. To quantify the absolute abundance of each unique TCRbeta CDR3 rearrangement, sequence reads were collapsed and filtered. For each sample, productive Simpson clonality was calculated as the square root of Simpson's diversity index across productive rearrangements. The clones in this table, taken by TCRdb from immuneACCESS, are in-frame only. Not every clone is retained; where verified, under half of the shortfall comes from an unresolved V gene, and the cause of the rest is unknown. The DNA gave D and trimming, while V, J and clone size come from that table. The sample profile shows about 73,000 clones; 77% of them were found once. The leading ten clones occupy around 2.3% of the sample.

This clone was counted between two and nine times. Its antigen has not been determined. No quality values exist for individual bases; no much larger clone is one base distant. On the study overall, not on this receptor specifically: The quantity of clinical and demographic metadata differed by source and by participant and was supplied without curation.

This TCR was recovered from a man in his sixties or seventies with COVID-19, enrolled during active disease. The rearrangement joined TRBV7-8 to TRBJ1-2; the D gene is perhaps TRBD1, from 6 matching bases. Sequenced sample: peripheral blood. Here the CDR3 is given as CASSFGGPGVNYGYTF. The nucleotide sequence reads as follows: TGTGCCAGCAGCTTCGGGGGGCCGGGTGTGAACTATGGCTACACCTTC.